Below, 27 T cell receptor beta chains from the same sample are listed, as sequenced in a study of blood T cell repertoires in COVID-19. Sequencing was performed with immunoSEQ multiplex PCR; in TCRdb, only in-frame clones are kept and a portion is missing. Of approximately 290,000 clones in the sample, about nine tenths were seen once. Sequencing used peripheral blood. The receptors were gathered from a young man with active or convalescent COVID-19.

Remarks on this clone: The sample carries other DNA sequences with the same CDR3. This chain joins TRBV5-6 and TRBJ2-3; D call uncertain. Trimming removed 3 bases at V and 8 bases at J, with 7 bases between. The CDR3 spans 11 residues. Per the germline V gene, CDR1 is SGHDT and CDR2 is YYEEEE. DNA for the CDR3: TGTGCCAGCAGCTCCCTCGGTACGCAGTATTTT. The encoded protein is CASSSLGTQYF.

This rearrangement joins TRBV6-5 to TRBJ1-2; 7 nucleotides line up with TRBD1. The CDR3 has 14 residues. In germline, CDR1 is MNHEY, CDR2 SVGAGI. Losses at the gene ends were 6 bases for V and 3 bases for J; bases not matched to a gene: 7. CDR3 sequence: CASRGTVSDYGYTF. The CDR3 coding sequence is TGTGCCAGCAGAGGGACAGTGAGTGACTATGGCTACACCTTC.

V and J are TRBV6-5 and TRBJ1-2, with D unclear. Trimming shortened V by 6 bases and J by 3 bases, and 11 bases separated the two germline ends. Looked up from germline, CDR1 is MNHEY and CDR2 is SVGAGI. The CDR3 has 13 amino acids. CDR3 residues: CASSSQNHYGYTF. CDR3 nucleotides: TGTGCCAGCAGCTCACAGAACCACTATGGCTACACCTTC.

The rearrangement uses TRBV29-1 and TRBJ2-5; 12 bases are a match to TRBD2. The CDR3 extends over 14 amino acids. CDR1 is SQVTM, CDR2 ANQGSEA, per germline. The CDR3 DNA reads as TGCGTACTAGCGGGGGGACACAAACAAGAGACCCAGTACTTC. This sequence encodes CVLAGGHKQETQYF.

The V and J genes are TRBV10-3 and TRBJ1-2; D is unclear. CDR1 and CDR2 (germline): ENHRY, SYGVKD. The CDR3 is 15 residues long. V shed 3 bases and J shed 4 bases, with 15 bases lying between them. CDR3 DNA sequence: TGTGCCATCAGTGACGCCAGCCGGGAATTCTATGGCTACACCTTC. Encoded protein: CAISDASREFYGYTF.

CDR3 DNA sequence: TGTGCCAGCAGTTACAGCCAGAACACCGGGGAGCTGTTTTTT. Its protein is CASSYSQNTGELFF. The chain couples TRBV6-5 to TRBJ2-2, with no clear D. Trimming cost V 2 bases and J 1 base, with 5 bases left between them. The CDR3 totals 14 residues. Germline loops: CDR1 MNHEY, CDR2 SVGAGI.

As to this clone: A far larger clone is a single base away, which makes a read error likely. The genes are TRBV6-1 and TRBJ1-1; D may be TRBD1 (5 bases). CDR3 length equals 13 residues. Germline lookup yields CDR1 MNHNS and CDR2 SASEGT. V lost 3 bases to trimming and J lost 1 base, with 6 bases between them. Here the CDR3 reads CASSDRENTEAFF. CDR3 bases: TGTGCCAGCAGTGACAGGGAGAACACTGAAGCTTTCTTT.

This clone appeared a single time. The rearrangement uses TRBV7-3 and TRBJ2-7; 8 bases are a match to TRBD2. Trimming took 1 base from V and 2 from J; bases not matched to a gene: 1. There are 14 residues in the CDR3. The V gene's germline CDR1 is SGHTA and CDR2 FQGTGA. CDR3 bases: TGTGCCAGCAGCTTAATCGGGGGGGCCTACGAGCAGTACTTC. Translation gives CASSLIGGAYEQYF.

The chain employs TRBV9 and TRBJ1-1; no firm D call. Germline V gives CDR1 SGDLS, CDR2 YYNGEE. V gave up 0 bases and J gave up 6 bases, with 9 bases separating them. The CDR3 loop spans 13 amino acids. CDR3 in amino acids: CASSVAEVSEAFF. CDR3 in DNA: TGTGCCAGCAGCGTAGCGGAGGTATCTGAAGCTTTCTTT.

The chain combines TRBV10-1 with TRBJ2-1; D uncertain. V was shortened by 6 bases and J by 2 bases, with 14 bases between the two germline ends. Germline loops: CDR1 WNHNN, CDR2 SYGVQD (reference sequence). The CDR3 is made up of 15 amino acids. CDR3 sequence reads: CASRATEKAYNEQFF. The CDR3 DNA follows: TGCGCCAGCAGGGCCACAGAGAAGGCCTACAATGAGCAGTTCTTC.

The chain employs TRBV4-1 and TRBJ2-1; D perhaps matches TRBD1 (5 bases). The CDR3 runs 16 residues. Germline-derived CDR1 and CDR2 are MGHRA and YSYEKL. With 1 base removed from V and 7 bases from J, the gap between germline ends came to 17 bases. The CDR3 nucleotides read TGCGCCAGCAGCCAAGTTTTACAGGAGCAGCTAAATGAGCAGTTCTTC. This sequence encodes CASSQVLQEQLNEQFF.

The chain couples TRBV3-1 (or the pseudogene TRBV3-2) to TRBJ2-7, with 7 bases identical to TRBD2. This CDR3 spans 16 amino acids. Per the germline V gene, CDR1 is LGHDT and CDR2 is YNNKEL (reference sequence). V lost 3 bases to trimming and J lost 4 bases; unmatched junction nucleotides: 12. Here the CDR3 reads CASSHAIGEGLYEQYF. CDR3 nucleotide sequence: TGTGCCAGCAGCCATGCGATCGGGGAGGGACTTTACGAGCAGTACTTC.

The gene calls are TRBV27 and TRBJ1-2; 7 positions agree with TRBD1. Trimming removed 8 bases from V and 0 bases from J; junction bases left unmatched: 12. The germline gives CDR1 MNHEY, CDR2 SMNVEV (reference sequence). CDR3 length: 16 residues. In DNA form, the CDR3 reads TGTGCCAGCCACAACCTCCGGGACAGAACTAACTATGGCTACACCTTC. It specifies CASHNLRDRTNYGYTF.

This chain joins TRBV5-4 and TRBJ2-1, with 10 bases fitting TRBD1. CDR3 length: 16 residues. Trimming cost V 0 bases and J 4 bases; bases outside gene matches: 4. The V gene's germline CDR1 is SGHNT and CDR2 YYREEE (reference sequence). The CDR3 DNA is TGTGCCAGCAGCTTGGGGTGGGACAGGGGTTACAATGAGCAGTTCTTC. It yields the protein CASSLGWDRGYNEQFF.

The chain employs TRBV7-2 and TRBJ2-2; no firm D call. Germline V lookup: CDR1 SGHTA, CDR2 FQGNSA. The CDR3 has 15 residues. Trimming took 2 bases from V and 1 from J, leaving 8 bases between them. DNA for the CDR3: TGTGCCAGCAGCTTATCCCCACAGAACACCGGGGAGCTGTTTTTT. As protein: CASSLSPQNTGELFF.

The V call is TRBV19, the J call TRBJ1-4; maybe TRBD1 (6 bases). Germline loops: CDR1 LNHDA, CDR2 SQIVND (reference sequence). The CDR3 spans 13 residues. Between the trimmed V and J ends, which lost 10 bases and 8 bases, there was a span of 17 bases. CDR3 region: CATAQGFGEKLFF. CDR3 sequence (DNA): TGTGCCACCGCTCAGGGGTTTGGGGAAAAACTGTTTTTT.

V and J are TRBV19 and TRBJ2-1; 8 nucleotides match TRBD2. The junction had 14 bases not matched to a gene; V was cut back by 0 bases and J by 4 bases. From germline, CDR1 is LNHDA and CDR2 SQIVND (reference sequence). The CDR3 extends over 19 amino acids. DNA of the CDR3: TGTGCCAGTAGTATAGAGTCCCCGACTAGCGCAAATGTATACAATGAGCAGTTCTTC. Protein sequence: CASSIESPTSANVYNEQFF.

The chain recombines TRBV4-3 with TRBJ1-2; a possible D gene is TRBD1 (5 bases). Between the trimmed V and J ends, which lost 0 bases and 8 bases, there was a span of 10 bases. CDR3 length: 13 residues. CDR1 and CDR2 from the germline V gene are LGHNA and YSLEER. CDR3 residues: CASSQEQGLGYTF. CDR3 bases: TGCGCCAGCAGCCAAGAGCAGGGTTTGGGCTACACCTTC.

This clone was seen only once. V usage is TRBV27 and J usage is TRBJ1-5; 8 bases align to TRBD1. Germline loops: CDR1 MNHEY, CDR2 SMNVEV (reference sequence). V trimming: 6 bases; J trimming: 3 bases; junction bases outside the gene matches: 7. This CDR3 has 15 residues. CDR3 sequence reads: CASRMTGAHNQPQHF. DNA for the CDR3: TGTGCCAGCAGGATGACAGGGGCCCACAATCAGCCCCAGCATTTT.

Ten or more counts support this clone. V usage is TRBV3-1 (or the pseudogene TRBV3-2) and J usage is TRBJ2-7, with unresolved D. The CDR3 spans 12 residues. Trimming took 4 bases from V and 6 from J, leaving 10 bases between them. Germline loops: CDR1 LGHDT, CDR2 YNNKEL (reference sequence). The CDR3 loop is CASSLNYAEQYF. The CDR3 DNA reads TGTGCCAGCAGCCTAAACTACGCCGAGCAGTACTTC.

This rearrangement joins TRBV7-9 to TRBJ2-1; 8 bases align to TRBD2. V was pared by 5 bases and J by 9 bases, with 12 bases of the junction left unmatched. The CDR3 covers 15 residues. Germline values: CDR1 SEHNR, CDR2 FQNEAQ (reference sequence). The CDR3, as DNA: TGTGCCAGCAGCCGTGCCTTGGCGGGGGGTGGTGAGCAGTTCTTC. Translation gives CASSRALAGGGEQFF.

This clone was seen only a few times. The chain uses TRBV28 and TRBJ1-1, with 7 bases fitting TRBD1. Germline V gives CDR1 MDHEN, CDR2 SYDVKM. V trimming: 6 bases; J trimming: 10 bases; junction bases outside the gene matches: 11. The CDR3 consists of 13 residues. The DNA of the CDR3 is TGTGCCAGCAGATACAGGGGACATCAGGCAGCTTTCTTT. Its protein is CASRYRGHQAAFF.

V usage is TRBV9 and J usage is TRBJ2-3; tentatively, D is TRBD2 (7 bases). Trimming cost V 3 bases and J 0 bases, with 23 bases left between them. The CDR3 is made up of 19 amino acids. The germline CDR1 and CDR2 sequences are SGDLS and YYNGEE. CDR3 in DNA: TGTGCCAGCAGCGCCCATTTGGGGGGGGGCAAGACTAGCACAGATACGCAGTATTTT. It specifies CASSAHLGGGKTSTDTQYF.

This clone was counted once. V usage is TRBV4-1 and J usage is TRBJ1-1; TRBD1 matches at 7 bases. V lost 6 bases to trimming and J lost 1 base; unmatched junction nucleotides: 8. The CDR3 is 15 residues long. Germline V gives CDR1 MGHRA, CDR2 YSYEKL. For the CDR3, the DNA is TGCGCCAGCAGAGAACAGGGGTTTACGAACACTGAAGCTTTCTTT. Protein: CASREQGFTNTEAFF.

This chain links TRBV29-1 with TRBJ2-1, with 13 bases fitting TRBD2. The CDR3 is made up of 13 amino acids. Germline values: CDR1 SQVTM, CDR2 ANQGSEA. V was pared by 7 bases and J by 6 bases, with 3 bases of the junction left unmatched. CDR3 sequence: CSGTSGSGNEQFF. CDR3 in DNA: TGCAGCGGGACTAGCGGGAGTGGCAATGAGCAGTTCTTC.

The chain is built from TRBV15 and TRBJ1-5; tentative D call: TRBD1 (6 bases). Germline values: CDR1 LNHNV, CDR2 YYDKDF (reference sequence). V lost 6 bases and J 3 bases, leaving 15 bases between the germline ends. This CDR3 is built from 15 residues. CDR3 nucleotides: TGTGCCACCAGAACAGGGAATTGGAACAATCAGCCCCAGCATTTT. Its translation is CATRTGNWNNQPQHF.

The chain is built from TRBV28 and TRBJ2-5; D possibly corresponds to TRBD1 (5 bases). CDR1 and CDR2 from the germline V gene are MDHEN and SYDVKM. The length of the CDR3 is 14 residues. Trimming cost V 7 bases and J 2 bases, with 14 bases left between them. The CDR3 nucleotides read TGTGCCAGCAAGAAGAGGACATTACAAGAGACCCAGTACTTC. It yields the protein CASKKRTLQETQYF.